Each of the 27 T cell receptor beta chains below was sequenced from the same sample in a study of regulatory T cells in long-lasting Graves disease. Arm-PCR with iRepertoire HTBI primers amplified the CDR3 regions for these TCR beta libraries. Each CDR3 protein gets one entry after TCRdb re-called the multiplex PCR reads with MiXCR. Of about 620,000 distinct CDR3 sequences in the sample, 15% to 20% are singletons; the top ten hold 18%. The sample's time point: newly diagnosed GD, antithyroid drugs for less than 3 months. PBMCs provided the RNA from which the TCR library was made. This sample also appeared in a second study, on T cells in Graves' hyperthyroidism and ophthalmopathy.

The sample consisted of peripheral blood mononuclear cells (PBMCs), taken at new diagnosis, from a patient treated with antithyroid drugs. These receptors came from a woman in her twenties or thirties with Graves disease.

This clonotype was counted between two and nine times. The CDR3 protein is CASSLARGGSEKLFF. For the CDR3, the DNA is TGTGCCAGCAGCTTGGCCCGGGGGGGGAGTGAAAAACTGTTTTTT. V and J are TRBV11-2 and TRBJ1-4, with D perhaps TRBD1 (5 bases). Trimming took 3 bases from V and 7 from J, leaving 15 bases between them. The CDR3 loop spans 15 amino acids. Germline CDR1 reads SGHAT; CDR2 reads FQNNGV.

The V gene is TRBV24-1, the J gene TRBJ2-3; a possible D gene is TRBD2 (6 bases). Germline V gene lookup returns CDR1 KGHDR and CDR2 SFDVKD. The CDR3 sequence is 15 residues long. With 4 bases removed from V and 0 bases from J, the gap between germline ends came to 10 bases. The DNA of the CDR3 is TGTGCCACCAGTGAGGTCGGGGGTAGCACAGATACGCAGTATTTT. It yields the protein CATSEVGGSTDTQYF.

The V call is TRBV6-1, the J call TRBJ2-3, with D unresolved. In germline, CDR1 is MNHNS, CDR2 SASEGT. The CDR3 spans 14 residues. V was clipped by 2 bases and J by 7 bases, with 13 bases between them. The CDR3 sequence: CASSESWIGNTQYF. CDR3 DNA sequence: TGTGCCAGCAGTGAAAGTTGGATTGGCAATACGCAGTATTTT.

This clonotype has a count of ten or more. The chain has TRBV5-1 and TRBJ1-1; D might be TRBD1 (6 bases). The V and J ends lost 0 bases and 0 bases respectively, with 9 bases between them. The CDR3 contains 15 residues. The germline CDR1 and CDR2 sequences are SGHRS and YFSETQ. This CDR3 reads CASSLARGMNTEAFF. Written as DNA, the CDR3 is TGCGCCAGCAGCTTGGCCAGGGGCATGAACACTGAAGCTTTCTTT.

CDR3 sequence: CASSWSEISGELFF. The CDR3 DNA follows: TGTGCCAGCAGCTGGTCGGAGATATCCGGGGAGCTGTTTTTT. V usage is TRBV5-4 and J usage is TRBJ2-2; D is unclear. The CDR3 has 14 residues. CDR1 is SGHNT and CDR2 is YYREEE in the germline V gene (reference sequence). Trimming took 3 bases from V and 6 from J, leaving 12 bases between them.

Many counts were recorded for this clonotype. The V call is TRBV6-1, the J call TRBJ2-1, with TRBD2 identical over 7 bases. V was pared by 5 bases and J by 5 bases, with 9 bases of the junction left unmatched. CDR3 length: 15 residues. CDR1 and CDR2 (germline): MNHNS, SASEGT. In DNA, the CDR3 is TGTGCCAGCAGTCGTGAGTCCAGCGGGAACAATGAGCAGTTCTTC. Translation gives CASSRESSGNNEQFF.

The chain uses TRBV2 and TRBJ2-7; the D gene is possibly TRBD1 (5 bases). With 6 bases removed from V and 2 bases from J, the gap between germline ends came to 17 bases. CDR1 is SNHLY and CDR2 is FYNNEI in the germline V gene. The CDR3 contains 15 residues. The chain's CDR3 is CASSSTEDRAYEQYF. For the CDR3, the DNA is TGTGCCAGCAGCTCAACAGAAGACAGAGCCTACGAGCAGTACTTC.

CDR3 coding DNA: TGTGCCAGCAGTTACACAGGGGCAAATTCACCCCTCCACTTT. Protein product: CASSYTGANSPLHF. The genes are TRBV6-5 and TRBJ1-6; the match to TRBD1 covers 7 bases. The CDR3 loop spans 14 amino acids. The germline V gene encodes CDR1 MNHEY and CDR2 SVGAGI. V shed 2 bases, J shed 7 bases, and the junction held 2 bases outside the gene matches.

CDR3 DNA sequence: TGTGCCAGCAGTCCAGGCCAAATCGCTGAAGCTTTCTTT. As protein: CASSPGQIAEAFF. V gene TRBV5-6 combines with J gene TRBJ1-1; D remains unclear. The CDR3 length is 13 residues. Trimming cost V 5 bases and J 6 bases, with 14 bases left between them. Germline-derived CDR1 and CDR2 are SGHDT and YYEEEE.

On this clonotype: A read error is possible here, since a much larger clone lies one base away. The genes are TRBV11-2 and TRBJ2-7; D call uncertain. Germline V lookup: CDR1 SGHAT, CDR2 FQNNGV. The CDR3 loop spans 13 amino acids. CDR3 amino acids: CACSKGQDYEQYF. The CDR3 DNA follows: TGTGCCTGCAGTAAGGGTCAGGACTACGAGCAGTACTTC. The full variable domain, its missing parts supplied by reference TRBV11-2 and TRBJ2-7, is EAGVAQSPRYKIIEKRQSVAFWCNPISGHATLYWYQQILGQGPKLLIQFQNNGVVDDSQLPKDRFSAERLKGVDSTLKIQPAKLEDSAVYLCACSKGQDYEQYFGPGTRLTVT.

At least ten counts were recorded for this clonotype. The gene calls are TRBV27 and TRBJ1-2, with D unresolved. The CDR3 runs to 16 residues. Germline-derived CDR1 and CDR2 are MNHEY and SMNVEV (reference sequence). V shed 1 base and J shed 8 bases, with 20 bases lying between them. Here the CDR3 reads CASSLWATRGREGYTF. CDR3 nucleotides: TGTGCCAGCAGTTTATGGGCCACAAGAGGACGGGAGGGCTACACCTTC.

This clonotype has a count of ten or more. This CDR3 is CASSLVRHNEKLFF. The CDR3 DNA reads TGTGCCAGCAGTTTAGTCAGACATAATGAAAAACTGTTTTTT. This sequence joins TRBV28 and TRBJ1-4; no firm D call. Germline CDR1 MDHEN, CDR2 SYDVKM. The CDR3 has 14 residues. V lost 2 bases to trimming and J lost 4 bases, with 8 bases between them.

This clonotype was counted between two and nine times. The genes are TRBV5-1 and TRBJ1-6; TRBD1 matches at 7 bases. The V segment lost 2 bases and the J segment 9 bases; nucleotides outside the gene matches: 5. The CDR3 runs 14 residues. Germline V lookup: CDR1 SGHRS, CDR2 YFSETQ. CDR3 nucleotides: TGCGCCAGCAGCTTTGGACAGGAGAGTTCACCCCTCCACTTT. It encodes CASSFGQESSPLHF.

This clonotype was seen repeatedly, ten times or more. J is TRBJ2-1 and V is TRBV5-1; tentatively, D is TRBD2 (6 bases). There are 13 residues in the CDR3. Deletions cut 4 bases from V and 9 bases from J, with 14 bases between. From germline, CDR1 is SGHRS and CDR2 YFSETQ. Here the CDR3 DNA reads TGCGCCAGCAGCACCGGGGGTTTGGGTGAGCAGTTCTTC. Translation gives CASSTGGLGEQFF.

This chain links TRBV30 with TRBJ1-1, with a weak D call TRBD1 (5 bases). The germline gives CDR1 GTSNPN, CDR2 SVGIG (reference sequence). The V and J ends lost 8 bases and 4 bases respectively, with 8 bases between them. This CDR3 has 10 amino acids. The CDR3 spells CAGTITEAFF. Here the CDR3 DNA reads TGTGCCGGGACGATCACTGAAGCTTTCTTT.

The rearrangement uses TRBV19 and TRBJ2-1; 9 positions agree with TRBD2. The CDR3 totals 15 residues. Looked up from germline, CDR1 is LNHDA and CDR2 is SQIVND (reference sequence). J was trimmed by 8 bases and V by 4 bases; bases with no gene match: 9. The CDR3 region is CASSRGGGRGDEQFF. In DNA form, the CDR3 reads TGTGCCAGTAGTAGGGGTGGCGGGAGGGGCGATGAGCAGTTCTTC.

The CDR3 region has the DNA TGTGCCTGGAGTGTGGCGGGGAGTACGGGAAACACCATATATTTT. This gives the protein CAWSVAGSTGNTIYF. The chain links TRBV30 to TRBJ1-3; D remains unclear. CDR3 length equals 15 residues. CDR1 is GTSNPN and CDR2 is SVGIG in the germline V gene (reference sequence). Trimming pared 0 bases from V and 4 bases from J, leaving 13 bases between.

CDR3 sequence: CASSFYFASPLHF. The CDR3 coding sequence is TGTGCCAGCAGTTTCTACTTCGCCTCACCCCTCCACTTT. The chain uses TRBV28 and TRBJ1-6; D unresolved. V shed 3 bases and J shed 10 bases, with 10 bases lying between them. Germline V lookup: CDR1 MDHEN, CDR2 SYDVKM. This CDR3 is 13 amino acids long.

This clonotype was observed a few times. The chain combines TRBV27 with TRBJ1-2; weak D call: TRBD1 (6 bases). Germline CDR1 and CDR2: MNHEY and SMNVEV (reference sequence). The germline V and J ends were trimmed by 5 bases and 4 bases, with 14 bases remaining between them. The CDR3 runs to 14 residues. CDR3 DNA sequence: TGTGCCAGCAGTCCGGGCTGGGGGCCCTATGGCTACACCTTC. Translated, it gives CASSPGWGPYGYTF.

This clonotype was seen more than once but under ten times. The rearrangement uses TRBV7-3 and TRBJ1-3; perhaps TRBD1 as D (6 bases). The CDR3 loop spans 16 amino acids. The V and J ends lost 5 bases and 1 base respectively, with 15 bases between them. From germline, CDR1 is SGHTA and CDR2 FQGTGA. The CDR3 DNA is TGTGCCAGCAGCCCGGGGGGGGCCGGTTCTGGAAACACCATATATTTT. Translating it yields CASSPGGAGSGNTIYF.

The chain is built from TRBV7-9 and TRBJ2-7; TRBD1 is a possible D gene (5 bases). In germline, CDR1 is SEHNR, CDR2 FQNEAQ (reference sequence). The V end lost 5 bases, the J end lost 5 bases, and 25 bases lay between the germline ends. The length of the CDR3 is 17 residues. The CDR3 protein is CASSPWRAGMKGDEQYF. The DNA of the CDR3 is TGTGCCAGCAGCCCCTGGCGCGCAGGGATGAAAGGTGACGAGCAGTACTTC.

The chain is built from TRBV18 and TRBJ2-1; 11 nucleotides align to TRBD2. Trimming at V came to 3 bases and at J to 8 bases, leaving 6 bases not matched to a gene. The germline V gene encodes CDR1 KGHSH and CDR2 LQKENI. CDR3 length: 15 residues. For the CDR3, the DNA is TGTGCCAGCTCACCCCTAGCGGGAGGAGGCCATGAGCAGTTCTTC. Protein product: CASSPLAGGGHEQFF.

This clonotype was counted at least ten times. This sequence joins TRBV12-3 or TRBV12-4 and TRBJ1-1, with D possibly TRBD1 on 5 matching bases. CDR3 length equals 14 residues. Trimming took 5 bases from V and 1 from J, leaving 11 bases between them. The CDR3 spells CASSKDIWNTEAFF. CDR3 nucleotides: TGTGCCAGCAGTAAGGACATATGGAACACTGAAGCTTTCTTT.

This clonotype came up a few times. CDR3 amino acids: CARPPGQGARSNQPQHF. For the CDR3, the DNA is TGTGCCAGACCGCCCGGACAGGGGGCTCGGAGCAATCAGCCCCAGCATTTT. The chain links TRBV19 to TRBJ1-5; 11 bases are a match to TRBD1. The CDR3 sequence is 17 residues long. CDR1 LNHDA and CDR2 SQIVND come from the germline V gene (reference sequence). After removal of 9 bases from V and 1 base from J, the junction contained 11 bases not matched to a gene.

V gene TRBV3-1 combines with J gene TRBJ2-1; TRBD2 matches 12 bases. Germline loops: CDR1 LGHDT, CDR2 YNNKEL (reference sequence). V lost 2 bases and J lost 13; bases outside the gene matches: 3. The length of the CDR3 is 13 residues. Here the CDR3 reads CASSQLAGGPQFF. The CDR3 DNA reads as TGTGCCAGCAGCCAACTAGCGGGAGGGCCCCAGTTCTTC.

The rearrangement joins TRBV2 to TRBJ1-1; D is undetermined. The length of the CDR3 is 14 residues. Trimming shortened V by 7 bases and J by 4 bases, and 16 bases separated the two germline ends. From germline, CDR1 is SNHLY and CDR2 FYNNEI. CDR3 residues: CASIPEGSGTEAFF. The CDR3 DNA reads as TGTGCCAGCATCCCCGAGGGCTCGGGCACTGAAGCTTTCTTT.

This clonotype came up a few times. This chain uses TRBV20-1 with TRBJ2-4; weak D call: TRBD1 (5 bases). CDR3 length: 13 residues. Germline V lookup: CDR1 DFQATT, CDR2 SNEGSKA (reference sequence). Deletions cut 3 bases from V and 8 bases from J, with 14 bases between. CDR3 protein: CSASVQATHIQYF. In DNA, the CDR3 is TGCAGTGCTAGTGTACAGGCTACTCACATTCAGTACTTC.